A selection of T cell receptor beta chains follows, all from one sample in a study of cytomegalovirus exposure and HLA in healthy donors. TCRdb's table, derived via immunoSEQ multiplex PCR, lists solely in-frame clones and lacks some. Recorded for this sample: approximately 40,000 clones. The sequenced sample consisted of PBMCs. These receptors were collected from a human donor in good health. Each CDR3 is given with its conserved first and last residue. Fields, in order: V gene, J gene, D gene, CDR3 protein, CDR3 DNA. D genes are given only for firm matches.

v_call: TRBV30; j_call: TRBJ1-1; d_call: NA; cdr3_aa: CAWSVYTTGNTEAFF; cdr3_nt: TGTGCCTGGAGTGTTTATACGACGGGGAACACTGAAGCTTTCTTT
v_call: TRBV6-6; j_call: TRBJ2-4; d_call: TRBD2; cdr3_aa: CASSPRSGDIQYF; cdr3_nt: TGTGCCAGCAGTCCCCGCAGCGGGGACATTCAGTACTTC
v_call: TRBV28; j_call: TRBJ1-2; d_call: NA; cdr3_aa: CASTTTGDYGYTF; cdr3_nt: TGTGCCAGCACCACGACAGGAGACTATGGCTACACCTTC
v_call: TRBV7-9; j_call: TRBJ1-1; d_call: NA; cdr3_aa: CASSLGTENTEAFF; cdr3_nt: TGTGCCAGCAGCTTAGGGACAGAGAACACTGAAGCTTTCTTT
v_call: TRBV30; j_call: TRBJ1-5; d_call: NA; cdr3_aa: CAWSVQGGVGNQPQHF; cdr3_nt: TGTGCCTGGAGTGTGCAGGGCGGGGTTGGCAATCAGCCCCAGCATTTT
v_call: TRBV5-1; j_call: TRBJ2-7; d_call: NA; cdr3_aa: CASSLQDSYEQYF; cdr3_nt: TGCGCCAGCTCCCTCCAGGATTCCTACGAGCAGTACTTC
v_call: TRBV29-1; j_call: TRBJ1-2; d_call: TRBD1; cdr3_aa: CSVGGQGAKYGYTF; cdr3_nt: TGCAGCGTTGGGGGACAGGGGGCTAAGTATGGCTACACCTTC
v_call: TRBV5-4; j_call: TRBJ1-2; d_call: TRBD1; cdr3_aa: CASSSTGGAYYGYTF; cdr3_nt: TGTGCCAGCAGCTCGACAGGGGGCGCTTACTATGGCTACACCTTC
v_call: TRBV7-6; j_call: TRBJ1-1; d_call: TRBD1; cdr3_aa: CASSLTGGNTEAFF; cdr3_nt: TGTGCCAGCAGTCTTACAGGGGGCAACACTGAAGCTTTCTTT
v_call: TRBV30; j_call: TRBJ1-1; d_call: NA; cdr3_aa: CAWGGRAVAEAFF; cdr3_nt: TGTGCCTGGGGAGGGAGGGCGGTCGCTGAAGCTTTCTTT
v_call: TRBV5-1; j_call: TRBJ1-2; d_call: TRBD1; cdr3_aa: CASSDEGQFNYGYTF; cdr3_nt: TGCGCCAGCAGCGACGAGGGACAGTTTAACTATGGCTACACCTTC
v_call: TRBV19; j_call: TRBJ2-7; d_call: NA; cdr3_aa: CASNPRQGPYEQYF; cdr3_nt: TGTGCCAGTAATCCCCGACAAGGCCCATACGAGCAGTACTTC
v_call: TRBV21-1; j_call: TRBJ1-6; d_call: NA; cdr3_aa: CASSAGKGVDNSPLHF; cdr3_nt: TGTGCCAGCAGCGCGGGTAAGGGAGTAGATAATTCACCCCTCCACTTT
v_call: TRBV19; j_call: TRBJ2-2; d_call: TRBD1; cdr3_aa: CASSHIRQGRAGELFF; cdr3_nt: TGTGCCAGTAGCCATATTCGACAGGGTAGAGCCGGGGAGCTGTTTTTT
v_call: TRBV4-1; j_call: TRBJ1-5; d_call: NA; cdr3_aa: CASSQVRLSNQPQHF; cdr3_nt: TGCGCCAGCAGCCAAGTGAGGTTAAGCAATCAGCCCCAGCATTTT
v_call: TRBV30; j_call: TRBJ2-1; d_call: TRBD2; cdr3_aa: CAWSVWTSGEDEQFF; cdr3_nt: TGTGCCTGGAGTGTTTGGACTAGCGGAGAAGATGAGCAGTTCTTC
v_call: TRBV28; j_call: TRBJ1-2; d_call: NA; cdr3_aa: CAIFLGANYGYTF; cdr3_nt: TGTGCCATCTTTCTAGGGGCTAACTATGGCTACACCTTC
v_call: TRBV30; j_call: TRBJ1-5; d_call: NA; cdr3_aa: CAWSGAVLSNQPQHF; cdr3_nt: TGTGCCTGGAGTGGGGCAGTACTTAGCAATCAGCCCCAGCATTTT
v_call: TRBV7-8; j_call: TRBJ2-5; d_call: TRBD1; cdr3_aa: CASSLGQGGGETQYF; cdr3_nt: TGTGCCAGCAGCTTGGGACAGGGGGGTGGGGAGACCCAGTACTTC
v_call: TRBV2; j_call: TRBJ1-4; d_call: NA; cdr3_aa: CASSESPTATSTNEKLFF; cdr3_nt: TGTGCCAGCAGTGAATCCCCTACAGCAACCTCAACTAATGAAAAACTGTTTTTT
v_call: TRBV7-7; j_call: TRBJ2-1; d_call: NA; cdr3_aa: CASSLARGMGNEQFF; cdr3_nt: TGTGCCAGCAGCTTAGCCCGGGGGATGGGCAATGAGCAGTTCTTC
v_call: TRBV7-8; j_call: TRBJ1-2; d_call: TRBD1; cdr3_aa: CASSLAGTGGNYGYTF; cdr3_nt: TGTGCCAGCAGCTTAGCCGGGACAGGGGGAAACTATGGCTACACCTTC
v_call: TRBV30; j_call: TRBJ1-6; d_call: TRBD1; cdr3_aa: CAWSVGDRDNSPLHF; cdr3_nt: TGTGCCTGGAGTGTTGGGGACAGAGACAATTCACCCCTACACTTT
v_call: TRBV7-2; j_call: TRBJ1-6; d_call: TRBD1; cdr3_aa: CASSHRDRGSPLHF; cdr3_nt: TGTGCCAGCAGCCACCGGGACAGGGGTTCACCCCTCCACTTT
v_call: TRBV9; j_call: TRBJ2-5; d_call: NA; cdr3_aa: CASSVAMGQGETQYF; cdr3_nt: TGTGCCAGCAGCGTTGCAATGGGGCAGGGGGAGACCCAGTACTTC
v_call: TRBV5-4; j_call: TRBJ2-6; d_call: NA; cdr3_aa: CASSGGLSSGANVLTF; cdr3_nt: TGTGCCAGCAGCGGGGGACTGAGCTCTGGGGCCAACGTCCTGACTTTC
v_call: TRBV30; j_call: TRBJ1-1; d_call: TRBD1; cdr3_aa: CASYQDRVDEAFF; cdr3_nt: TGTGCCTCATACCAGGACAGGGTTGATGAAGCTTTCTTT
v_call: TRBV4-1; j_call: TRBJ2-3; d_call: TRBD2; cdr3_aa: CASSRGGGASDTQYF; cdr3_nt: TGCGCCAGCAGCCGGGGCGGGGGGGCCTCAGATACGCAGTATTTT
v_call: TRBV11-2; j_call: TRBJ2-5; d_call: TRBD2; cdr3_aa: CASSLSGVETQYF; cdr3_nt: TGTGCCAGCAGCCTGAGCGGGGTAGAGACCCAGTACTTC
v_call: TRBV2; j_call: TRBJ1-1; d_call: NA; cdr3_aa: CASSPRTARNTEAFF; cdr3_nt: TGTGCCAGCAGTCCCAGGACAGCCCGGAACACTGAAGCTTTCTTT
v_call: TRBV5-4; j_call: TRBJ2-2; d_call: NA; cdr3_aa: CASSLDSTGELFF; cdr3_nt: TGTGCCAGCAGCTTGGACAGCACCGGGGAGCTGTTTTTT
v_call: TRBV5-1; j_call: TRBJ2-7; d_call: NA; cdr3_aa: CASSPNRDTQYF; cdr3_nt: TGCGCCAGCAGCCCCAATCGCGATACCCAGTACTTC
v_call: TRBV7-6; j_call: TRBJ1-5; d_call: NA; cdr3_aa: CASSLAGGNQPQHF; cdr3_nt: TGTGCCAGCAGCTTAGCAGGGGGCAATCAGCCCCAGCATTTT
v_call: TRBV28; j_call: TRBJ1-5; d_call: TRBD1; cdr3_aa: CASSPRTGHQPQHF; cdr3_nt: TGTGCCAGCAGTCCCCGGACAGGCCATCAGCCCCAGCATTTT
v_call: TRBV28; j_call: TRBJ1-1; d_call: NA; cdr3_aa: CASTRRGGHTEDFF; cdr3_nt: TGTGCCAGCACCCGCCGGGGAGGACACACTGAAGATTTCTTT
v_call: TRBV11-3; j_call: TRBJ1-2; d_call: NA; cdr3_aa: CASSLEGRGGNYGYTF; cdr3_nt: TGTGCCAGCAGCTTAGAGGGCCGCGGGGGAAACTATGGCTACACCTTC
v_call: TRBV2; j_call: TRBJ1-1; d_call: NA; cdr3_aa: CASIFSQSTEAFF; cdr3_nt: TGTGCCAGCATCTTCTCACAGAGCACTGAAGCTTTCTTT